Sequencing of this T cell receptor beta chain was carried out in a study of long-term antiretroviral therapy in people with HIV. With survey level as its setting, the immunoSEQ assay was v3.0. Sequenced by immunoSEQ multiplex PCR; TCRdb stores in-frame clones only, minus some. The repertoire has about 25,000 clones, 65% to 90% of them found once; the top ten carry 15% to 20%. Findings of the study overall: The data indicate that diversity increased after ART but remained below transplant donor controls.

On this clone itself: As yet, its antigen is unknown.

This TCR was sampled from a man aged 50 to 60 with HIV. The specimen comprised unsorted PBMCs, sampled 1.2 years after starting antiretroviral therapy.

The CDR3 DNA reads as TGTGCCAGCAGTTGGGGGGAGGGGAACACTGAAGCTTTCTTT. This codes for CASSWGEGNTEAFF. The chain recombines TRBV6-6 with TRBJ1-1; a possible D gene is TRBD1 (5 bases). The CDR3 covers 14 residues. Trimming took 4 bases from V and 1 from J, leaving 10 bases between them. Germline V gene lookup returns CDR1 MNHNY and CDR2 SVGAGI (reference sequence).